These 9 T cell receptor beta chains originate from one sample sequenced in a study of blood T cell repertoires in COVID-19. TCRdb keeps only in-frame clones here, not all; method: immunoSEQ multiplex PCR. The sample comprises over 250,000 clones, 85% to 90% of which are singletons, and approximately 2% rests with the top ten. The sequenced sample was PBMCs or T cells enriched from blood (not recorded which). These receptors all come from a woman aged 60-75 years in a cohort exposed to, infected with or recovered from COVID-19 (not recorded which).

The gene calls are TRBV6-8 and TRBJ2-7, with 7 nucleotides matching TRBD1. Germline trimming cut 6 bases from V and 3 bases from J; bases unmatched to any gene: 20. Per the germline V gene, CDR1 is MNHGY and CDR2 is SAAAGT. This CDR3 is 18 amino acids long. CDR3 sequence: CASRVGQFSFLPHYEQYF. Written as DNA, the CDR3 is TGTGCCAGCAGGGTGGGACAGTTTTCTTTCCTCCCCCACTACGAGCAGTACTTC.

This clone showed up just once. The CDR3 DNA reads as TGTGCCAGCAGCCAAGATCTAGTTCGGCAAGAGACCCAGTACTTC. Its protein is CASSQDLVRQETQYF. This chain joins TRBV14 and TRBJ2-5, with D unclear. In germline, CDR1 is SGHDN, CDR2 FVKESK. The CDR3 has 15 residues. V lost 0 bases, J lost 2 bases, and 10 bases lay in between.

The chain employs TRBV7-3 and TRBJ2-1; D is possibly TRBD2 (5 bases). V was clipped by 3 bases and J by 5 bases, with 5 bases between them. Germline values: CDR1 SGHTA, CDR2 FQGTGA. The length of the CDR3 is 12 residues. The CDR3: CASSLRDNEQFF. The CDR3 region has the DNA TGTGCCAGCAGCTTGCGGGACAATGAGCAGTTCTTC. Variable domain in full (rest from reference TRBV7-3 and TRBJ2-1): GAGVSQTPSNKVTEKGKYVELRCDPISGHTALYWYRQSLGQGPEFLIYFQGTGAADDSGLPNDRFFAVRPEGSVSTLKIQRTERGDSAVYLCASSLRDNEQFFGPGTRLTVL.

The rearrangement uses TRBV6-5 and TRBJ2-7, with D unresolved. The CDR3 length is 15 residues. V shed 8 bases and J shed 0 bases, with 17 bases lying between them. CDR1 is MNHEY, CDR2 SVGAGI, per germline. CDR3 amino acids: CASLTTIRVSYEQYF. The CDR3 DNA sequence: TGTGCCAGCCTGACCACTATTCGGGTCTCCTACGAGCAGTACTTC.

The chain joins TRBV11-2 to TRBJ2-2, with TRBD2 identical over 13 bases. V lost 5 bases to trimming and J lost 6 bases; unmatched junction nucleotides: 12. From germline, CDR1 is SGHAT and CDR2 FQNNGV. This CDR3 has 18 residues. As DNA, the CDR3 is TGTGCCAGCAGCCGGGGACTAGCGGGATTTGGAGGAGCCGGGGAGCTGTTTTTT. Residues: CASSRGLAGFGGAGELFF.

The J gene is TRBJ2-1, the V gene TRBV3-1 (or the pseudogene TRBV3-2); TRBD2 might be the D (5 bases). Germline-derived CDR1 and CDR2 are LGHDT and YNNKEL (reference sequence). The V and J ends lost 0 bases and 6 bases respectively, with 9 bases between them. The CDR3 sequence is 14 residues long. The CDR3 bases are TGTGCCAGCAGCCAAGATCGGCGGGTCAATGAGCAGTTCTTC. It specifies CASSQDRRVNEQFF.

The table lists this clone with a few counts. V is TRBV5-1 and J is TRBJ2-7, with D perhaps matching TRBD1 (5 bases). Trimming cost V 4 bases and J 2 bases, with 13 bases left between them. Germline lookup yields CDR1 SGHRS and CDR2 YFSETQ. This CDR3 region has 14 residues. The CDR3 here is CASSPSTVTYEQYF. The CDR3 DNA reads as TGCGCCAGCAGCCCCTCGACAGTGACCTACGAGCAGTACTTC. Full variable domain (rest looked up from reference TRBV5-1 and TRBJ2-7): KAGVTQTPRYLIKTRGQQVTLSCSPISGHRSVSWYQQTPGQGLQFLFEYFSETQRNKGNFPGRFSGRQFSNSRSEMNVSTLELGDSALYLCASSPSTVTYEQYFGPGTRLTVT.

V is TRBV11-2 and J is TRBJ2-1; TRBD1 matches at 7 bases. The germline V gene has CDR1 SGHAT and CDR2 FQNNGV. Unmatched junction bases numbered 14, after V lost 5 bases and J lost 4 bases. The CDR3 contains 17 residues. The CDR3 sequence is CASSQTVPGQSYNEQFF. The CDR3 region has the DNA TGTGCCAGCAGCCAAACAGTCCCGGGACAGTCTTACAATGAGCAGTTCTTC.

This clone is a singleton in its sample. This chain links TRBV5-8 with TRBJ1-3, with 7 bases matching TRBD1. J was trimmed by 2 bases and V by 0 bases; bases with no gene match: 2. The germline gives CDR1 SGHTS, CDR2 YDEGEE. There are 15 residues in the CDR3. The CDR3 nucleotides are TGTGCCAGCAGCTTGGAGGGGGCAACTGGAAACACCATATATTTT. This translates into CASSLEGATGNTIYF.